This T cell receptor beta chain was captured by sequencing in a study of shared clonotypes between healthy human individuals. Study conclusions and caveats: Clonotype sharing across donors was expected to vary with sequencing depth. Incompleteness in sorted-subset sequencing, despite large depth, was shown by rarefaction. Naive subsets generally had larger estimated richness than memory subsets.

Notes on this clone: Its specificity is unknown.

CDR1 is ENHRY, CDR2 SYGVKD, per germline. The J segment lost 2 bases and the V segment lost 3 bases, leaving 9 bases of the junction unmatched. The CDR3 is 17 amino acids. Some clones are missing from TCRdb's copy, which holds only in-frame ones; the method was immunoSEQ multiplex PCR. The sample consists of about 2.3 million clones, 85% to 95% of them appearing once. Sequencing was performed on naive CD4+ T cells from PBMCs. Subset in this sample: CD45RA+ positively selected. The clonotype was recovered from a man aged 18-30 years in good health. Some clones in this sample may be carry-over from other donors' samples. V is TRBV10-3 and J is TRBJ2-3; 9 bases fit TRBD1. The CDR3 nucleotides are TGTGCCATCAGTGAATCCCAGGGACAGGGATCCACAGATACGCAGTATTTT. Its protein product is CAISESQGQGSTDTQYF.